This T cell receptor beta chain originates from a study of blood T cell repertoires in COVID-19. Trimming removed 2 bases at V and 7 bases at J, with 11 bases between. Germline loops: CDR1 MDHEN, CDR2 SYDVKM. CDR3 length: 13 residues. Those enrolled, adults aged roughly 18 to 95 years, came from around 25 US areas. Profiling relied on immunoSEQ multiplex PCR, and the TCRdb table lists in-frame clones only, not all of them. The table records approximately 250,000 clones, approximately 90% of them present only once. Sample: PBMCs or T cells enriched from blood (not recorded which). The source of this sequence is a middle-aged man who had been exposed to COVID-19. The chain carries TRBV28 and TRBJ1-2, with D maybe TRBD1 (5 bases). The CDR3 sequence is CASSLARGIGYTF. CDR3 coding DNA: TGTGCCAGCAGTTTAGCACGGGGGATTGGCTACACCTTC.